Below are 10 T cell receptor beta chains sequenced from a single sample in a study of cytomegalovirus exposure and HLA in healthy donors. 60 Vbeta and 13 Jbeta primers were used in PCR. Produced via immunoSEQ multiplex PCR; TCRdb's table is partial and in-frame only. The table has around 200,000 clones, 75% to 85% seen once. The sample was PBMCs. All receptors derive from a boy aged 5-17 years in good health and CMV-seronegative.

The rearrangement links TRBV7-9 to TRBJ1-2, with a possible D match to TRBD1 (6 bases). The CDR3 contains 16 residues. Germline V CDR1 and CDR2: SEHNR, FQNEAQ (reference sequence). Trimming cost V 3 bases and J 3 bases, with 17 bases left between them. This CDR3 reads CASSLQGLEGDYGYTF. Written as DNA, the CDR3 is TGTGCCAGCAGCTTGCAGGGGCTGGAAGGGGACTATGGCTACACCTTC. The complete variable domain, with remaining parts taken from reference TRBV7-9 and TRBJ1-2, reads DTGVSQNPRHKITKRGQNVTFRCDPISEHNRLYWYRQTLGQGPEFLTYFQNEAQLEKSRLLSDRFSAERPKGSFSTLEIQRTEQGDSAMYLCASSLQGLEGDYGYTFGSGTRLTVV.

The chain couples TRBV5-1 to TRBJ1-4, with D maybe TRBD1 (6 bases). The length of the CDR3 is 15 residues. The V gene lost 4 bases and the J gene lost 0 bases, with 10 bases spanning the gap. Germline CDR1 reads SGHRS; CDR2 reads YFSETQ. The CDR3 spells CASSATGATNEKLFF. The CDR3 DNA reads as TGCGCCAGCAGCGCGACAGGTGCAACTAATGAAAAACTGTTTTTT.

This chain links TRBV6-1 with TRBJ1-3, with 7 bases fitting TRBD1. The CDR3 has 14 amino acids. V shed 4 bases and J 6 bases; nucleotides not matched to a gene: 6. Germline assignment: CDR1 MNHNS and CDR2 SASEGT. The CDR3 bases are TGTGCCAGCAGTGCGAGGGGGCTCATAAACACCATATATTTT. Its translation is CASSARGLINTIYF.

The CDR3 here is CASPGILADTEAFF. In nucleotides, the CDR3 is TGTGCCAGCCCAGGGATCTTGGCGGACACTGAAGCTTTCTTT. This rearrangement joins TRBV2 to TRBJ1-1; perhaps TRBD1 as D (5 bases). The CDR3 is 14 amino acids. The germline gives CDR1 SNHLY, CDR2 FYNNEI. V was cut by 8 bases and J by 3 bases, with 16 bases left in between.

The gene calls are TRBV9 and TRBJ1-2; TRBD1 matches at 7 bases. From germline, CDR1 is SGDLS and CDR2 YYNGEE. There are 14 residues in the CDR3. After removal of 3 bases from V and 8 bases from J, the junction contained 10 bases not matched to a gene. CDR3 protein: CASSGTGVRYGYTF. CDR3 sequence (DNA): TGTGCCAGCAGCGGTACAGGGGTACGATACGGCTACACCTTC.

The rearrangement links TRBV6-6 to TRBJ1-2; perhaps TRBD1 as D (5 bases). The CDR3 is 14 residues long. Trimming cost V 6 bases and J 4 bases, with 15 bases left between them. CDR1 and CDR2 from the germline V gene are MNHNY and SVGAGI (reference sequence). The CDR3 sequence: CASSRTGLGYGYTF. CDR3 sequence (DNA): TGTGCCAGCAGCCGCACAGGCTTGGGCTATGGCTACACCTTC.

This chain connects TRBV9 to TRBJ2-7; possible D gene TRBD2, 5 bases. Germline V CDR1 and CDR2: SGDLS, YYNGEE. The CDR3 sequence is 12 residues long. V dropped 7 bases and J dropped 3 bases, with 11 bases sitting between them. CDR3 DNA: TGTGCCAGCTCCGGGGTCGGCTACGAGCAGTACTTC. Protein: CASSGVGYEQYF.

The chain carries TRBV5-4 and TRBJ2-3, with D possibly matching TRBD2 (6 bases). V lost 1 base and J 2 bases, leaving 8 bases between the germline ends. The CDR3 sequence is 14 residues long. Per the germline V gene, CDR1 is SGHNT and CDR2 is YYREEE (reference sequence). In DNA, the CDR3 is TGTGCCAGCAGCTTGCGGGACTTCACAGATACGCAGTATTTT. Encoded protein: CASSLRDFTDTQYF.

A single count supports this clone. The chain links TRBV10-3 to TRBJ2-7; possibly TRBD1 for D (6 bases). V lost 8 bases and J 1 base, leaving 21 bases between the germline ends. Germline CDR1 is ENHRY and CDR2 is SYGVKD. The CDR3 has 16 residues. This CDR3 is CAIGYSGTQMSYEQYF. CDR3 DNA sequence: TGTGCCATCGGTTACTCCGGGACACAGATGTCCTACGAGCAGTACTTC.

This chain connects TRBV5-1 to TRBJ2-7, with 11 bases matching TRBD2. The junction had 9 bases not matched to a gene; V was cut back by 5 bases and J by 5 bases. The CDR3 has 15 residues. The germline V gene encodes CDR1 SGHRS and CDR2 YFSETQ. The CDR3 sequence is CASRELAGDTHEQYF. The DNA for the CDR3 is TGCGCCAGCAGAGAACTAGCGGGAGATACCCACGAGCAGTACTTC.